This T cell receptor (beta chain) appears in the sequencing data of a study of blood T cell repertoires in COVID-19 (dated by TCRdb to 2018 to 2021). In terms of the full investigation: Samples covering the acute and convalescent phases of COVID-19 were provided by collaborators in the United States, Italy and Spain. The prospective study material was composed of cDNA or gDNA derived from T cells, B-cell-depleted T cells, or PBMCs. Deeply sampled blood TCRbeta repertoires from subjects exposed to, actively infected with, or recovered from COVID-19 were included in the dataset. A freely available public database, intended as a resource for researchers studying the immune response to SARS-CoV-2, is where the repertoires were released. Samples were obtained from the ongoing ImmuneRACE study (first 160 participants) and from over a thousand subjects provided by 6 global collaborators. The sample metadata nearly always contained a de-identified subject ID, COVID-19 status, age in years and sex. HLA class I and class II types, where available, came from metadata supplied by the sample provider rather than from assay-based typing.

The cysteine opens and the phenylalanine closes a CDR3 of 13 amino acids. Solely the CDR3 DNA is kept, with 39 bases framed from the first base. The germline V gene supplies CDR1 SQVTM and CDR2 ANQGSEA. A distance of 7 bases separates the germline ends of V and J, which lose 4 bases and 1 base respectively. The paper as a whole reports these results and caveats: Clinical and demographic metadata were provided uncurated, with the amount varying by source and participant.

Each collaborating institution followed its own protocols to collect whole blood in K2EDTA tubes. For TCRbeta analysis, collaborators shipped samples in one of three forms: frozen whole blood, isolated PBMCs, or DNA extracted from either of those sample types. Notes on this clone: Its antigen target is currently unknown. No quality values exist for individual bases; no much larger clone is one base distant.

The immunoSEQ Assay, a bias-controlled multiplex PCR, was used to amplify TCRbeta CDR3 regions from genomic DNA. On the study's bioinformatics: The number of nucleated cells in each sample was estimated by amplification of reference gene primers within the assay. To quantify the absolute abundance of each unique TCRbeta CDR3 rearrangement, sequence reads were collapsed and filtered. For each sample, productive Simpson clonality was calculated as the square root of Simpson's diversity index across productive rearrangements. In TCRdb, the immuneACCESS table is reduced to in-frame sequences with V and J assigned. These tables do not hold every clone; where another copy was compared, an unresolved V gene accounts for under half, and the others remain unexplained. Clone size and the V and J calls come from that table; the DNA yielded D and trimming. The sample table holds 250,000 to 300,000 clones, of which around 87% were seen once. 3.6% of the sample comes from the top ten.

Rearrangement joined TRBV29-1 to TRBJ1-4; TRBD1 is a weak D gene call, 5 bases matching. The source is a man aged 18 to 29 with active or convalescent COVID-19. The sample taken for sequencing was peripheral blood. The DNA reads TGCAGCGTTGTCCAGGGAACTAATGAAAAACTGTTTTTT. Translated, it gives CSVVQGTNEKLFF.